This T cell receptor (beta chain) was captured by sequencing in a study of CD8 T cells in ankylosing spondylitis. Regarding the study as a whole: Blood from ankylosing spondylitis patients appeared to carry a characteristic eight-variant TCR beta motif. In reactive arthritis synovial fluid and blood, some motif variants had been reported before.

This clonotype was picked up many times. No antigen is known for it. As the method for making TCR beta libraries, quantitative 5'-RACE with molecular barcodes was used. TCRdb used MiXCR to reprocess the 5' RACE reads, holding one entry per CDR3 protein. The sample consists of approximately 25,000 distinct CDR3 sequences, over 2% of them appearing once. V was cut by 1 base and J by 6 bases, with 15 bases left in between. Per the germline V gene, CDR1 is SGDLS and CDR2 is YYNGEE. CDR3 length: 15 residues. The TCR comes from a female donor with ankylosing spondylitis or in good health (not recorded which). What was sequenced was blood, either unsorted or a sorted T cell fraction (not recorded which). The chain has TRBV9 and TRBJ2-3; D gene uncertain. The CDR3 DNA reads as TGTGCCAGCAGCGTAATGCAAAGCCCCACGGATACGCAGTATTTT. It yields the protein CASSVMQSPTDTQYF.